This T cell receptor beta chain comes out of a study of PD-1 blockade in mismatch repair-deficient tumors. Study-level findings and limits: After pembrolizumab, tumor-resident clones rose rapidly, then generally contracted before radiologic responses.

On this clone: Its target is not known.

Repertoires were generated with immunoSEQ multiplex PCR, while TCRdb's copy carries only in-frame clones and drops some. This sample carries more than 95,000 clones, more than 85% of them seen once, and the ten largest clones take roughly 13%. CDR3 length: 15 residues. The V gene's germline CDR1 is MNHEY and CDR2 SMNVEV (reference sequence). V lost 4 bases, J lost 0 bases, and 9 bases lay in between. V usage is TRBV27 and J usage is TRBJ1-4; D unresolved. The clonotype originates from an adult with mismatch repair-deficient cancer. The sequencing used peripheral blood, collected 44 weeks after starting pembrolizumab. CDR3 in amino acids: CASSSVSPTNEKLFF. DNA of the CDR3: TGTGCCAGCAGTTCAGTGTCACCAACTAATGAAAAACTGTTTTTT. The whole variable domain, filled in from reference TRBV27 and TRBJ1-4, reads EAQVTQNPRYLITVTGKKLTVTCSQNMNHEYMSWYRQDPGLGLRQIYYSMNVEVTDKGDVPEGYKVSRKEKRNFPLILESPSPNQTSLYFCASSSVSPTNEKLFFGSGTQLSVL.